This TCR beta chain emerged from a study of tumor-infiltrating lymphocytes in primary liver carcinoma. Between about 19 and 34 mg of unsorted bulk tissue served as the source from which RNA and DNA were co-extracted. Concerning this clonotype: The junction departs from the called germline gene at one end, perhaps through a read error.

Starting material of about 480 ng total RNA yielded TCR beta cDNA via a constant-region primer. It was through three nested multiplex PCR rounds of slightly modified ARM-PCR that TCR beta libraries arose. TCRdb reprocessed the multiplex PCR reads with MiXCR, giving one entry per CDR3 protein. The table records 100,000 to 150,000 distinct CDR3 sequences, 64% of them present only once. This clonotype was obtained from a woman between 55 and 75 years old with primary liver carcinoma and hepatitis B virus infection. The sequenced material came from liver tumor tissue from sampling region 3. Specified subset: tumor region T3, left-lateral pole.

The CDR3 DNA is TGTGTCAGCAGCTTATGGGGACTAACGTACACGTCAGATACGCGGTATTTT. Translated, it gives CVSSLWGLTYTSDTRYF. This chain joins TRBV11-2 and TRBJ2-3, with 7 bases fitting TRBD2. The CDR3 loop spans 17 amino acids. Germline V gene lookup returns CDR1 SGHAT and CDR2 FQNNGV.